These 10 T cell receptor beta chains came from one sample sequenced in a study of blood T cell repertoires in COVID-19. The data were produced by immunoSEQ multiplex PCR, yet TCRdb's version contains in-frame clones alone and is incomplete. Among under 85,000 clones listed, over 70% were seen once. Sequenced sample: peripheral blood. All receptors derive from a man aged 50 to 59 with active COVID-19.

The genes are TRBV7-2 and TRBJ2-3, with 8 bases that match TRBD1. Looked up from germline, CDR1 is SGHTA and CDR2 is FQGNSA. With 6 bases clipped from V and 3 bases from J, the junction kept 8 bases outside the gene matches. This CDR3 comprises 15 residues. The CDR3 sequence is CASRTGDARTDTQYF. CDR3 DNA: TGTGCCAGCAGGACAGGGGATGCGAGGACAGATACGCAGTATTTT.

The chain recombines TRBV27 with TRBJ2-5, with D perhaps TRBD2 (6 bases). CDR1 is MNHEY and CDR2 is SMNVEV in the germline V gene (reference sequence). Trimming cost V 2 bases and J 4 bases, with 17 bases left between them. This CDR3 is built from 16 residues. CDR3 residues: CASSLRLGEAGETQYF. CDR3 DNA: TGTGCCAGCAGTTTAAGGCTAGGGGAGGCGGGAGAGACCCAGTACTTC.

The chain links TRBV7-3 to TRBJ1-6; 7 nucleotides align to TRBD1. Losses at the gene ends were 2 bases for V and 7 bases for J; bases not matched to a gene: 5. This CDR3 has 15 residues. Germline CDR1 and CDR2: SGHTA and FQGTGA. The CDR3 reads CASSLAPGQNSPLHF. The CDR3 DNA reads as TGTGCCAGCAGCTTAGCTCCGGGACAGAATTCACCCCTCCACTTT.

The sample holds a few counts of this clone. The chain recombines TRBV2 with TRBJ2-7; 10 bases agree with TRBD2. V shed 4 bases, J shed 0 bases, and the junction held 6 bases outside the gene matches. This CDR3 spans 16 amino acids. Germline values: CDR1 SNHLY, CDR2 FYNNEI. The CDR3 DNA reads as TGTGCCAGCAGTGTTCTAGCGGGGGCCACCTCCTACGAGCAGTACTTC. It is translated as CASSVLAGATSYEQYF.

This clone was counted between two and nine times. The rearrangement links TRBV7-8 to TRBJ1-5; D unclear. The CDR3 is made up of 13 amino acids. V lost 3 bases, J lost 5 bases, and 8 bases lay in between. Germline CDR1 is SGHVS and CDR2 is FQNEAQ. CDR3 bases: TGTGCCAGCAGCTTGGGAGGGCATCAGCCCCAGCATTTT. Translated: CASSLGGHQPQHF.

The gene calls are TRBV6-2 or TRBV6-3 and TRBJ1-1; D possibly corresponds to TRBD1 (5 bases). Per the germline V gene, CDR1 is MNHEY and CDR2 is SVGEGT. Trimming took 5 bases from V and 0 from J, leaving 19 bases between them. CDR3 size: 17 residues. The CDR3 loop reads CASSRLPTARMNTEAFF. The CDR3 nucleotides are TGTGCCAGCAGTCGTTTACCGACAGCCCGCATGAACACTGAAGCTTTCTTT.

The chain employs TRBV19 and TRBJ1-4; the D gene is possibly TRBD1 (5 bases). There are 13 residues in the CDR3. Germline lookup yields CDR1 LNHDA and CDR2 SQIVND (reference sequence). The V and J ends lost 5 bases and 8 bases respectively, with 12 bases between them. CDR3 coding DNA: TGTGCCAGTAGTGTACCAGGGAACGAAAAACTGTTTTTT. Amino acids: CASSVPGNEKLFF.

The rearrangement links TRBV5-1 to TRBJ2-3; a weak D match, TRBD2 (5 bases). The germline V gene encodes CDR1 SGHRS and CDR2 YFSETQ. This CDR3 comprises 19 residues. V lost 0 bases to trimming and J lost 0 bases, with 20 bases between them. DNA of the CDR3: TGCGCCAGCAGCTTGGCCAATAGCGTGCAGATAATTAGCACAGATACGCAGTATTTT. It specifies CASSLANSVQIISTDTQYF.

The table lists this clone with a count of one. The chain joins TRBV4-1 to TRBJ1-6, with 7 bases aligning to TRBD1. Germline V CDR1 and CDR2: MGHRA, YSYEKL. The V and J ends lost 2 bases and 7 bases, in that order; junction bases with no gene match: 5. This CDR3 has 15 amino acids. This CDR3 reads CASSQLGQENSPLHF. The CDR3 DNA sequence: TGCGCCAGCAGCCAACTCGGACAGGAAAATTCACCCCTCCACTTT.

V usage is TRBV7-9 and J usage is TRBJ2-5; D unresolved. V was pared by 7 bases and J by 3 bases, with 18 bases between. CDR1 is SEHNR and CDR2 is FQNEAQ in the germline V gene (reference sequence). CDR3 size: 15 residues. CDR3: CASTAVGGVKETQYF. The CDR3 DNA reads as TGTGCCAGCACCGCGGTAGGCGGCGTAAAAGAGACCCAGTACTTC.